This T cell receptor beta chain emerged from a study of CD8+CD57+ T cells in acquired aplastic anemia. CDR3 length equals 15 residues. The ends lost 1 base at V and 9 bases at J; junction bases unmatched: 6. Germline CDR1 and CDR2: LNHNV and YYDKDF (reference sequence). CDR3 and TCR beta VDJ profiling relied on a genomic DNA template. Each CDR3 protein is one row after TCRdb ran MiXCR on the reads. The table shows 200,000 to 250,000 distinct CDR3 sequences, with more than 45% occurring only once. Sequencing involved patients with CD8+CD57+ cell expansion previously shown by flow cytometry. Sample: sorted CD4+, CD8+, or CD8+CD57+ T cells (not recorded which) from PBMCs. The clonotype comes from a human donor with aplastic anemia. The V and J genes are TRBV15 and TRBJ1-6; 7 nucleotides line up with TRBD1. CDR3 DNA: TGTGCCACCAGCAGAGGGGACAGCCACCTTTCACCCCTCCACTTT. It is translated as CATSRGDSHLSPLHF.